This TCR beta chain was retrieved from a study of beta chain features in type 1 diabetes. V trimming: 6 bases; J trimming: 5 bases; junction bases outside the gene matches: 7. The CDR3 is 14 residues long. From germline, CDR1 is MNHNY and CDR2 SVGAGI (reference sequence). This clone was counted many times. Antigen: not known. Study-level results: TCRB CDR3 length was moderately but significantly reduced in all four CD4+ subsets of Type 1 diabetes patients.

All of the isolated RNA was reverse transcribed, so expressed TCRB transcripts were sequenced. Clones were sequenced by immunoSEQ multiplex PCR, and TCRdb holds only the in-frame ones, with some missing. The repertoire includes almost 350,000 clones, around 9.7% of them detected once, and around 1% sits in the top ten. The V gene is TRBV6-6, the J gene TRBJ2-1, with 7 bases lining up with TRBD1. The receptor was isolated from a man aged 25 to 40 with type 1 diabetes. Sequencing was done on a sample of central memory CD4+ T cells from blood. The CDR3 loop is CASSLRGPDNEQFF. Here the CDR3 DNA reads TGTGCCAGCAGCCTTAGGGGGCCCGACAATGAGCAGTTCTTC.